The rows below give T cell receptor beta chains drawn from one sample of a study of T cell responses to AZD1222 COVID-19 vaccine. The data were produced by immunoSEQ multiplex PCR, yet TCRdb's version contains in-frame clones alone and is incomplete. The sample lists 90,000 to 100,000 clones, approximately 87% occurring once. Sequencing was performed on peripheral blood, taken 28 days after the second AZD1222 dose. The source of these receptors is an adult who received the AZD1222 COVID-19 vaccine. CDR3s include the opening cysteine and the closing phenylalanine or tryptophan. Fields, in order: V gene, J gene, clone size, D gene, CDR3 length, CDR3 protein, CDR3 DNA. A D gene is named only where the DNA matches it firmly. Expanded clones are given a class, and other clones once, few, many or no size at all.

V gene: TRBV5-1
J gene: TRBJ2-7
clone size: .
D gene: TRBD1
CDR3 length: 15
CDR3 protein: CASSYGTGASYEQYF
CDR3 DNA: TGCGCCAGCAGCTACGGGACAGGGGCCTCCTACGAGCAGTACTTC

V gene: TRBV4-2
J gene: TRBJ2-7
clone size: .
D gene: TRBD1
CDR3 length: 14
CDR3 protein: CASSPGTASYEQYF
CDR3 DNA: TGTGCCAGCAGCCCCGGGACAGCCTCCTACGAGCAGTACTTC

V gene: TRBV5-1
J gene: TRBJ2-2
clone size: few
D gene: TRBD2
CDR3 length: 17
CDR3 protein: CASSLILAGGNTGELFF
CDR3 DNA: TGCGCCAGCAGCTTGATCCTAGCGGGAGGGAACACCGGGGAGCTGTTTTTT

V gene: TRBV5-1
J gene: TRBJ2-7
clone size: .
D gene: .
CDR3 length: 15
CDR3 protein: CASSPQTGNSYEQYF
CDR3 DNA: TGCGCCAGCAGCCCCCAGACCGGGAACTCCTACGAGCAGTACTTC

V gene: TRBV4-2
J gene: TRBJ2-3
clone size: .
D gene: .
CDR3 length: 18
CDR3 protein: CASSPTDPGGGGTDTQYF
CDR3 DNA: TGTGCCAGCAGTCCTACGGACCCGGGGGGCGGGGGCACAGATACGCAGTATTTT

V gene: TRBV5-5
J gene: TRBJ2-1
clone size: .
D gene: .
CDR3 length: 15
CDR3 protein: CASSPRTNTYNEQFF
CDR3 DNA: TGTGCCAGCAGCCCTCGGACTAATACCTACAATGAGCAGTTCTTC

V gene: TRBV3-1/TRBV3-2
J gene: TRBJ1-5
clone size: .
D gene: .
CDR3 length: 15
CDR3 protein: CASSPLIGMRQPQHF
CDR3 DNA: TGTGCCAGCAGCCCACTAATTGGTATGAGGCAGCCCCAGCATTTT

V gene: TRBV10-3
J gene: TRBJ2-4
clone size: .
D gene: .
CDR3 length: 15
CDR3 protein: CAISESQGAKNIQYF
CDR3 DNA: TGTGCCATCAGTGAGTCGCAAGGAGCCAAAAACATTCAGTACTTC

V gene: TRBV7-9
J gene: TRBJ1-2
clone size: .
D gene: TRBD1
CDR3 length: 16
CDR3 protein: CASSKRDRGLRYGYTF
CDR3 DNA: TGTGCCAGCAGCAAACGGGACAGGGGGCTTCGATATGGCTACACCTTC

V gene: TRBV28
J gene: TRBJ2-1
clone size: .
D gene: TRBD1
CDR3 length: 16
CDR3 protein: CASSLSGQGPVNEQFF
CDR3 DNA: TGTGCCAGCAGTTTATCGGGACAGGGGCCGGTCAATGAGCAGTTCTTC

V gene: TRBV10-1
J gene: TRBJ2-7
clone size: once
D gene: .
CDR3 length: 15
CDR3 protein: CASSESGGGPREQYF
CDR3 DNA: TGCGCCAGCAGTGAGTCTGGTGGAGGGCCCCGAGAGCAGTACTTC

V gene: TRBV7-2
J gene: TRBJ2-3
clone size: .
D gene: .
CDR3 length: 15
CDR3 protein: CASSFSGTSTDTQYF
CDR3 DNA: TGTGCCAGCAGCTTCTCGGGAACTAGCACAGATACGCAGTATTTT

V gene: TRBV10-3
J gene: TRBJ1-3
clone size: .
D gene: .
CDR3 length: 17
CDR3 protein: CAISESGDAGDGNTIYF
CDR3 DNA: TGTGCCATCAGTGAGTCAGGGGACGCAGGGGATGGAAACACCATATATTTT

V gene: TRBV11-1
J gene: TRBJ2-2
clone size: .
D gene: TRBD1
CDR3 length: 16
CDR3 protein: CASSLMTGGDTGELFF
CDR3 DNA: TGTGCCAGCAGCTTAATGACAGGGGGCGACACCGGGGAGCTGTTTTTT

V gene: TRBV3-1/TRBV3-2
J gene: TRBJ2-2
clone size: .
D gene: TRBD2
CDR3 length: 16
CDR3 protein: CASSQELAENTGELFF
CDR3 DNA: TGTGCCAGCAGCCAAGAACTAGCGGAAAACACCGGGGAGCTGTTTTTT

V gene: TRBV19
J gene: TRBJ2-7
clone size: once
D gene: TRBD1
CDR3 length: 16
CDR3 protein: CASRKSDREGWYEQYF
CDR3 DNA: TGTGCCAGTAGAAAGTCGGACAGGGAAGGTTGGTACGAGCAGTACTTC

V gene: TRBV9
J gene: TRBJ1-2
clone size: .
D gene: .
CDR3 length: 15
CDR3 protein: CASKKGAARGYGYTF
CDR3 DNA: TGTGCCAGCAAAAAAGGCGCAGCACGGGGTTATGGCTACACCTTC

V gene: TRBV28
J gene: TRBJ2-2
clone size: .
D gene: .
CDR3 length: 17
CDR3 protein: CASSLGGTEMNTGELFF
CDR3 DNA: TGTGCCAGCAGTTTAGGCGGGACAGAGATGAACACCGGGGAGCTGTTTTTT

V gene: TRBV9
J gene: TRBJ2-2
clone size: once
D gene: .
CDR3 length: 14
CDR3 protein: CASSVAPNTGELFF
CDR3 DNA: TGTGCCAGCAGCGTAGCTCCGAACACCGGGGAGCTGTTTTTT

V gene: TRBV5-1
J gene: TRBJ2-5
clone size: .
D gene: TRBD2
CDR3 length: 15
CDR3 protein: CASSYASGSRETQYF
CDR3 DNA: TGCGCCAGCAGCTATGCTAGCGGGAGCCGTGAGACCCAGTACTTC

V gene: TRBV30
J gene: TRBJ1-1
clone size: once
D gene: .
CDR3 length: 12
CDR3 protein: CAWSGIDTEAFF
CDR3 DNA: TGTGCCTGGAGCGGAATAGACACTGAAGCTTTCTTT

V gene: TRBV5-5
J gene: TRBJ2-7
clone size: .
D gene: .
CDR3 length: 15
CDR3 protein: CATQQVEGVYYEQYF
CDR3 DNA: TGTGCCACCCAGCAAGTTGAGGGGGTCTACTACGAGCAGTACTTC

V gene: TRBV6-5
J gene: TRBJ1-1
clone size: .
D gene: .
CDR3 length: 16
CDR3 protein: CASSSPLTGGYTEAFF
CDR3 DNA: TGTGCCAGCAGTTCCCCTTTGACGGGGGGTTACACTGAAGCTTTCTTT

V gene: TRBV14
J gene: TRBJ2-7
clone size: .
D gene: .
CDR3 length: 14
CDR3 protein: CASSHGIDSYEQYF
CDR3 DNA: TGTGCCAGCAGCCACGGAATAGACAGCTACGAGCAGTACTTC

V gene: TRBV5-6
J gene: TRBJ1-1
clone size: .
D gene: .
CDR3 length: 11
CDR3 protein: CASSLGGAAFF
CDR3 DNA: TGTGCCAGCAGCTTGGGAGGGGCGGCTTTCTTT

V gene: TRBV5-1
J gene: TRBJ1-1
clone size: .
D gene: .
CDR3 length: 14
CDR3 protein: CASSLSGGYTEAFF
CDR3 DNA: TGCGCCAGCAGCTTGAGTGGGGGATACACTGAAGCTTTCTTT

V gene: TRBV9
J gene: TRBJ1-2
clone size: .
D gene: TRBD1
CDR3 length: 15
CDR3 protein: CASSVGTGGRIGYTF
CDR3 DNA: TGTGCCAGCAGCGTAGGGACAGGGGGACGGATTGGCTACACCTTC

V gene: TRBV6-5
J gene: TRBJ1-4
clone size: .
D gene: .
CDR3 length: 15
CDR3 protein: CASSYGGVPYEKLFF
CDR3 DNA: TGTGCCAGCAGTTACGGCGGGGTTCCTTATGAAAAACTGTTTTTT

V gene: TRBV19
J gene: TRBJ2-2
clone size: .
D gene: .
CDR3 length: 15
CDR3 protein: CASSIGTVGTGELFF
CDR3 DNA: TGTGCCAGTAGTATAGGGACAGTTGGTACCGGGGAGCTGTTTTTT

V gene: TRBV30
J gene: TRBJ1-1
clone size: .
D gene: .
CDR3 length: 13
CDR3 protein: CAWKYWKNTEAFF
CDR3 DNA: TGTGCCTGGAAGTATTGGAAGAACACTGAAGCTTTCTTT

V gene: TRBV7-9
J gene: TRBJ1-2
clone size: .
D gene: .
CDR3 length: 11
CDR3 protein: CASGPEYGYTF
CDR3 DNA: TGTGCCAGCGGCCCCGAGTACGGCTACACCTTC

V gene: TRBV4-2
J gene: TRBJ1-1
clone size: .
D gene: TRBD1
CDR3 length: 15
CDR3 protein: CASSQDPDRAAEAFF
CDR3 DNA: TGTGCCAGCAGCCAAGACCCGGACAGGGCCGCTGAAGCTTTCTTT

V gene: TRBV5-1
J gene: TRBJ2-1
clone size: .
D gene: TRBD2
CDR3 length: 15
CDR3 protein: CASSSQTSGSAEQFF
CDR3 DNA: TGCGCCAGCAGCTCCCAGACTAGCGGGAGCGCTGAGCAGTTCTTC

V gene: TRBV5-1
J gene: TRBJ1-1
clone size: .
D gene: .
CDR3 length: 15
CDR3 protein: CASSLAVPGNTEAFF
CDR3 DNA: TGCGCCAGCAGCTTGGCCGTCCCTGGGAACACTGAAGCTTTCTTT

V gene: TRBV6-5
J gene: TRBJ2-7
clone size: .
D gene: .
CDR3 length: 14
CDR3 protein: CASKEGGLGYEQYF
CDR3 DNA: TGTGCCAGCAAGGAGGGGGGATTAGGATACGAGCAGTACTTC

V gene: TRBV21-1
J gene: TRBJ2-4
clone size: .
D gene: .
CDR3 length: 13
CDR3 protein: CASTPGSRNIQYF
CDR3 DNA: TGTGCCAGCACCCCGGGGAGTAGAAACATTCAGTACTTC

V gene: TRBV19
J gene: TRBJ1-3
clone size: .
D gene: .
CDR3 length: 15
CDR3 protein: CASSPTGGPGNTIYF
CDR3 DNA: TGTGCCAGTTCCCCCACGGGGGGACCTGGAAACACCATATATTTT

V gene: TRBV6-5
J gene: TRBJ1-1
clone size: .
D gene: .
CDR3 length: 11
CDR3 protein: CASSYSTEAFF
CDR3 DNA: TGTGCCAGCAGTTACTCCACTGAAGCTTTCTTT

V gene: TRBV29-1
J gene: TRBJ1-2
clone size: .
D gene: TRBD1
CDR3 length: 15
CDR3 protein: CSVEGYGDRVNGYTF
CDR3 DNA: TGCAGCGTTGAGGGATACGGGGACAGGGTGAATGGCTACACCTTC

V gene: TRBV29-1
J gene: TRBJ1-1
clone size: few
D gene: TRBD1
CDR3 length: 16
CDR3 protein: CSVEVGRTGGYTEAFF
CDR3 DNA: TGCAGCGTTGAGGTCGGTCGGACAGGGGGCTACACTGAAGCTTTCTTT

V gene: TRBV5-1
J gene: TRBJ2-7
clone size: .
D gene: TRBD1
CDR3 length: 15
CDR3 protein: CASSPGGQGAYEQYF
CDR3 DNA: TGCGCCAGCAGCCCCGGGGGACAGGGAGCCTACGAGCAGTACTTC

V gene: TRBV9
J gene: TRBJ1-2
clone size: .
D gene: .
CDR3 length: 15
CDR3 protein: CASSVMPQGNYGYTF
CDR3 DNA: TGTGCCAGCAGCGTAATGCCTCAGGGGAACTATGGCTACACCTTC

V gene: TRBV5-1
J gene: TRBJ2-2
clone size: .
D gene: .
CDR3 length: 15
CDR3 protein: CASSLLSPATGELFF
CDR3 DNA: TGCGCCAGCAGCTTGCTGTCTCCGGCTACCGGGGAGCTGTTTTTT

V gene: TRBV29-1
J gene: TRBJ1-4
clone size: .
D gene: .
CDR3 length: 13
CDR3 protein: CSVPGADHEKLFF
CDR3 DNA: TGCAGCGTGCCGGGGGCCGACCATGAAAAACTGTTTTTT

V gene: TRBV5-1
J gene: TRBJ2-3
clone size: .
D gene: TRBD1
CDR3 length: 13
CDR3 protein: CASSQGDSDTQYF
CDR3 DNA: TGCGCCAGCAGCCAAGGGGACAGTGATACGCAGTATTTT

V gene: TRBV6-1
J gene: TRBJ1-1
clone size: .
D gene: .
CDR3 length: 17
CDR3 protein: CASSEISGGNLGTEAFF
CDR3 DNA: TGTGCCAGCAGTGAAATAAGTGGGGGAAATTTAGGCACTGAAGCTTTCTTT

V gene: TRBV6-5
J gene: TRBJ2-7
clone size: .
D gene: .
CDR3 length: 14
CDR3 protein: CASRPTGNHREQYF
CDR3 DNA: TGTGCCAGCCGACCAACAGGGAATCATAGGGAGCAGTACTTC

V gene: TRBV3-1/TRBV3-2
J gene: TRBJ2-3
clone size: .
D gene: .
CDR3 length: 16
CDR3 protein: CASSPGGTDITDTQYF
CDR3 DNA: TGTGCCAGCAGCCCGGGCGGGACAGATATCACAGATACGCAGTATTTT

V gene: TRBV19
J gene: TRBJ1-5
clone size: .
D gene: TRBD1
CDR3 length: 16
CDR3 protein: CASIDRGAYSNQPQHF
CDR3 DNA: TGTGCCAGTATTGACAGGGGCGCATATAGCAATCAGCCCCAGCATTTT